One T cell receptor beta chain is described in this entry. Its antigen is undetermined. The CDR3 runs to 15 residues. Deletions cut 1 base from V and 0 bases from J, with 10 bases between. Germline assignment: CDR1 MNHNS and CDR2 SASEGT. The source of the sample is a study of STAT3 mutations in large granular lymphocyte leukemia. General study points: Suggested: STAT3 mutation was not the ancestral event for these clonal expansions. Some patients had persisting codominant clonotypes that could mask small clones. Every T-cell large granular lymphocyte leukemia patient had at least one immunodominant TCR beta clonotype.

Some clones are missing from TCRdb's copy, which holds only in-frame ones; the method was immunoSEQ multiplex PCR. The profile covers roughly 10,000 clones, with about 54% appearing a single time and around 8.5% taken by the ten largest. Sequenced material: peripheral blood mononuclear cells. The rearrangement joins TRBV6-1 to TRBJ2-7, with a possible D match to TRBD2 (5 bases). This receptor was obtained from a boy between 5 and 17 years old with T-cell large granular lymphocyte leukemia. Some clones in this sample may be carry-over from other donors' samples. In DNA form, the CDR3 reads TGTGCCAGCAGTGAAGGGCTAGCTATCTCCTACGAGCAGTACTTC. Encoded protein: CASSEGLAISYEQYF.